Each of the 31 T cell receptor beta chains below was sequenced from the same sample in a study of beta chain features in type 1 diabetes. Of the isolated RNA, all was reverse transcribed, and so the sequenced material was expressed TCRB transcripts. Sequencing was performed with immunoSEQ multiplex PCR; in TCRdb, only in-frame clones are kept and a portion is missing. The table records 150,000 to 200,000 clones, around 8% of them present only once. Antigens for these TCRs are unknown. Overall study findings and caveats: Shortening of TCRB CDR3s, moderate but significant, appeared in all four CD4+ subsets of Type 1 diabetes patients.

Sequenced input: central memory CD4+ T cells from blood. All receptors derive from a woman between 18 and 29 years old with type 1 diabetes.

This clone occurred a few times. The chain carries TRBV4-3 and TRBJ2-5; TRBD2 agrees at 7 bases. V dropped 4 bases and J dropped 5; count of bases not matched to a gene: 7. Germline loops: CDR1 LGHNA, CDR2 YSLEER. The CDR3 is 14 amino acids. CDR3 amino acids: CASSPGGFFETQYF. The CDR3 coding sequence is TGCGCCAGCAGCCCCGGGGGGTTTTTCGAGACCCAGTACTTC.

The rearrangement links TRBV4-3 to TRBJ1-2; 8 bases line up with TRBD1. Looked up from germline, CDR1 is LGHNA and CDR2 is YSLEER. This CDR3 contains 20 residues. With 0 bases clipped from V and 1 base from J, the junction kept 16 bases outside the gene matches. The CDR3 bases are TGCGCCAGCAGCCAAGATACTCCCAGGGGGCGTCGGGCCGTTAACTATGGCTACACCTTC. Translating gives CASSQDTPRGRRAVNYGYTF.

The rearrangement uses TRBV28 and TRBJ2-7; D possibly corresponds to TRBD1 (5 bases). V shed 5 bases and J shed 4 bases, with 18 bases lying between them. This CDR3 is built from 15 residues. Germline CDR1 is MDHEN and CDR2 is SYDVKM. CDR3 sequence: CASSPRTSPPYEQYF. In DNA form, the CDR3 reads TGTGCCAGCAGTCCCCGGACAAGCCCACCTTACGAGCAGTACTTC.

V and J are TRBV5-1 and TRBJ2-5; 13 bases are a match to TRBD2. This CDR3 has 15 amino acids. V was clipped by 3 bases and J by 5 bases; unmatched bases: 4. The germline V gene encodes CDR1 SGHRS and CDR2 YFSETQ. The CDR3 spells CASSYGTSGVETQYF. DNA for the CDR3: TGCGCCAGCAGCTACGGGACTAGCGGGGTGGAGACCCAGTACTTC.

The sample holds a few counts of this clone. CDR3 sequence reads: CSGTSGGTDTQYF. The DNA for the CDR3 is TGCAGCGGGACTAGCGGGGGGACAGATACGCAGTATTTT. This chain connects TRBV29-1 to TRBJ2-3, with 14 bases aligning to TRBD2. Germline V gives CDR1 SQVTM, CDR2 ANQGSEA. This CDR3 has 13 residues. J gave up 3 bases and V 7 bases, and 0 bases lay outside the gene matches.

This chain connects TRBV19 to TRBJ2-1; a possible D gene is TRBD2 (5 bases). The CDR3 contains 17 residues. Germline V gives CDR1 LNHDA, CDR2 SQIVND (reference sequence). Trimming shortened V by 5 bases and J by 0 bases, and 17 bases separated the two germline ends. The CDR3 loop is CASSSLGLSSSYNEQFF. DNA of the CDR3: TGTGCCAGTAGTTCTCTAGGACTCTCCAGCTCCTACAATGAGCAGTTCTTC.

In its sample, this clone was seen a few times. The genes are TRBV5-4 and TRBJ2-3; D is undetermined. V was cut by 2 bases and J by 2 bases, with 18 bases left in between. The CDR3 has 17 residues. Germline V lookup: CDR1 SGHNT, CDR2 YYREEE (reference sequence). The CDR3 loop is CASSFWLVGGFTDTQYF. The CDR3 nucleotides are TGTGCCAGCAGCTTCTGGTTAGTCGGCGGTTTCACAGATACGCAGTATTTT. Filled out from reference TRBV5-4 and TRBJ2-3, the complete variable domain reads ETGVTQSPTHLIKTRGQQVTLRCSSQSGHNTVSWYQQALGQGPQFIFQYYREEENGRGNFPPRFSGLQFPNYSSELNVNALELDDSALYLCASSFWLVGGFTDTQYFGPGTRLTVL.

This chain connects TRBV20-1 to TRBJ1-2; TRBD1 is a possible D gene (6 bases). V was shortened by 8 bases and J by 3 bases, with 10 bases between the two germline ends. The length of the CDR3 is 11 residues. Germline CDR1 reads DFQATT; CDR2 reads SNEGSKA (reference sequence). As DNA, the CDR3 is TGCAGTAGGCGGACAGACTATGGCTACACCTTC. Translated: CSRRTDYGYTF.

This clone has more than one count but fewer than ten. The rearrangement uses TRBV29-1 and TRBJ2-1; 10 positions agree with TRBD2. Germline V gene sequence: CDR1 SQVTM, CDR2 ANQGSEA. The CDR3 consists of 14 residues. With V trimmed by 4 bases and J by 8 bases, 8 bases remained unmatched. The CDR3, as DNA: TGCAGCGTTGGACTAAGCGGGAGGGCCTATGAGCAGTTCTTC. Its translation is CSVGLSGRAYEQFF.

The chain has TRBV5-4 and TRBJ2-7, with 13 bases lining up with TRBD2. The J call may be faulty, since TRBJ2-5 better matches the DNA end. The CDR3 runs 15 residues. The germline CDR1 and CDR2 sequences are SGHNT and YYREEE (reference sequence). In nucleotides, the CDR3 is TGTGCCAGCAGCTTGGGACTAGCGGGGGGCGAGACCCAGTACTTC. Translating gives CASSLGLAGGETQYF.

This clone was seen only a few times. This chain joins TRBV6-5 and TRBJ2-7; 13 bases map to TRBD2. The germline V gene encodes CDR1 MNHEY and CDR2 SVGAGI. This CDR3 region has 14 residues. J was trimmed by 9 bases and V by 0 bases; bases with no gene match: 2. CDR3 nucleotide sequence: TGTGCCAGCAGTTACTCCACTAGCGGGAGGGGGCAGTACTTC. Its translation is CASSYSTSGRGQYF.

The V gene is TRBV4-3, the J gene TRBJ1-1; tentatively, D is TRBD1 (6 bases). The ends were cut back, 2 bases at V and 3 bases at J, with 13 bases in the middle. In germline, CDR1 is LGHNA, CDR2 YSLEER. The CDR3 runs to 15 residues. This CDR3 is CASSQYTGRDTEAFF. CDR3 coding DNA: TGCGCCAGCAGCCAATACACAGGGCGAGACACTGAAGCTTTCTTT.

There are a few counts of this clone. Other DNA sequences in the same sample also yield this CDR3. The chain joins TRBV5-1 to TRBJ1-3; maybe TRBD1 (6 bases). V shed 4 bases and J shed 4 bases, with 12 bases lying between them. The CDR3 spans 14 residues. Germline V gene sequence: CDR1 SGHRS, CDR2 YFSETQ. CDR3 residues: CASSPRTDGNTIYF. CDR3 coding DNA: TGCGCCAGCAGCCCCAGGACAGACGGAAACACCATATATTTT. Full variable domain (remainder filled in from reference TRBV5-1 and TRBJ1-3): KAGVTQTPRYLIKTRGQQVTLSCSPISGHRSVSWYQQTPGQGLQFLFEYFSETQRNKGNFPGRFSGRQFSNSRSEMNVSTLELGDSALYLCASSPRTDGNTIYFGEGSWLTVV.

This clone was found a few times. J is TRBJ2-7 and V is TRBV18, with D perhaps matching TRBD1 (5 bases). Germline lookup yields CDR1 KGHSH and CDR2 LQKENI. V gave up 2 bases and J gave up 5 bases, with 7 bases separating them. The CDR3 loop spans 12 amino acids. The CDR3 sequence is CASSPAGHEQYF. CDR3 in DNA: TGTGCCAGCTCACCAGCAGGGCACGAGCAGTACTTC. Combining the CDR3 with reference TRBV18 and TRBJ2-7 gives the whole variable domain NAGVMQNPRHLVRRRGQEARLRCSPMKGHSHVYWYRQLPEEGLKFMVYLQKENIIDESGMPKERFSAEFPKEGPSILRIQQVVRGDSAAYFCASSPAGHEQYFGPGTRLTVT.

Only a few counts were recorded for this clone. This chain links TRBV28 with TRBJ1-4, with D tentatively TRBD1 (6 bases). CDR1 and CDR2 (germline): MDHEN, SYDVKM. CDR3 length equals 14 residues. V was clipped by 6 bases and J by 12 bases, with 20 bases between them. The CDR3 region is CASRPTGGVTQLFF. DNA for the CDR3: TGTGCCAGCAGGCCGACAGGAGGTGTTACACAACTGTTTTTT. Together with reference TRBV28 and TRBJ1-4, the CDR3 gives the full variable domain: DVKVTQSSRYLVKRTGEKVFLECVQDMDHENMFWYRQDPGLGLRLIYFSYDVKMKEKGDIPEGYSVSREKKERFSLILESASTNQTSMYLCASRPTGGVTQLFFGSGTQLSVL.

This clone was found a few times. This sequence joins TRBV2 and TRBJ1-2; D possibly corresponds to TRBD1 (5 bases). In germline, CDR1 is SNHLY, CDR2 FYNNEI. V lost 8 bases to trimming and J lost 2 bases, with 12 bases between them. This CDR3 is 13 amino acids long. The CDR3 loop is CASGALENYGYTF. The CDR3 DNA reads as TGTGCCAGCGGGGCCCTGGAGAACTATGGCTACACCTTC.

The CDR3 here is CASSPGLPLKETQYF. The CDR3 coding sequence is TGTGCCAGCAGCCCAGGACTACCTCTTAAAGAGACCCAGTACTTC. The chain carries TRBV9 and TRBJ2-5, with D possibly being TRBD2 (6 bases). There are 15 residues in the CDR3. The V gene lost 4 bases and the J gene lost 3 bases, with 16 bases spanning the gap. Germline loops: CDR1 SGDLS, CDR2 YYNGEE.

This clone was seen more than once but under ten times. V and J are TRBV10-3 and TRBJ1-5; D unclear. Deletions cut 0 bases from V and 2 bases from J, with 8 bases between. Per the germline V gene, CDR1 is ENHRY and CDR2 is SYGVKD. This CDR3 region has 15 residues. This CDR3 reads CAISESRLGNQPQHF. In DNA form, the CDR3 reads TGTGCCATCAGTGAGTCGAGGTTAGGCAATCAGCCCCAGCATTTT.

This clone was counted a few times. V and J are TRBV2 and TRBJ1-5, with 9 bases that match TRBD1. The ends lost 0 bases at V and 4 bases at J; junction bases unmatched: 4. The CDR3 is 16 amino acids. Germline CDR1 and CDR2: SNHLY and FYNNEI. The CDR3 here is CASSEARGTGNQPQHF. CDR3 nucleotide sequence: TGTGCCAGCAGTGAAGCGCGGGGGACAGGGAATCAGCCCCAGCATTTT.

This chain links TRBV6-5 with TRBJ2-3, with unresolved D. The CDR3 totals 16 residues. The V end lost 0 bases, the J end lost 0 bases, and 10 bases lay between the germline ends. CDR1 is MNHEY and CDR2 is SVGAGI in the germline V gene. This chain's CDR3 is CASSYSGDTSTDTQYF. Written as DNA, the CDR3 is TGTGCCAGCAGTTACTCCGGCGACACTAGCACAGATACGCAGTATTTT.

This clone was seen a handful of times. The chain has TRBV6-6 and TRBJ1-2, with D hard to call. The CDR3 consists of 10 residues. Germline V gives CDR1 MNHNY, CDR2 SVGAGI (reference sequence). V dropped 4 bases and J dropped 8 bases, with 5 bases sitting between them. This CDR3 is CASSSEGYTF. The CDR3, as DNA: TGTGCCAGCAGTTCTGAGGGCTACACCTTC.

This clone has a count of ten or more. J is TRBJ2-4 and V is TRBV28; D might be TRBD2 (7 bases). V shed 4 bases and J shed 5 bases, with 12 bases lying between them. The germline V gene encodes CDR1 MDHEN and CDR2 SYDVKM. The CDR3 runs to 14 residues. In DNA, the CDR3 is TGTGCCAGCAGTTACCGGGGGGCTCAAAACATTCAGTACTTC. It encodes CASSYRGAQNIQYF.

This clone was seen at least ten times. CDR3 residues: CSVSFRGDTQYF. The CDR3 DNA sequence: TGCAGCGTCTCCTTCAGGGGGGATACGCAGTATTTT. V gene TRBV29-1 combines with J gene TRBJ2-3, with 7 bases aligning to TRBD1. Germline V gives CDR1 SQVTM, CDR2 ANQGSEA. The CDR3 runs 12 residues. V lost 6 bases, J lost 6 bases, and 6 bases stayed unmatched.

This clone was observed a handful of times. The chain carries TRBV18 and TRBJ1-1; TRBD1 matches 7 bases. From germline, CDR1 is KGHSH and CDR2 LQKENI. The CDR3 is made up of 18 amino acids. J lost 1 base, V lost 2 bases, and 13 bases had no gene match. The DNA of the CDR3 is TGTGCCAGCTCACCAACATACGACAGGGTCCTTACGAACACTGAAGCTTTCTTT. It translates to CASSPTYDRVLTNTEAFF.

This clone has just one count. The genes are TRBV7-3 and TRBJ1-2; D unclear. Germline CDR1 SGHTA, CDR2 FQGTGA. The CDR3 runs to 12 residues. With 5 bases removed from V and 8 bases from J, the gap between germline ends came to 12 bases. The CDR3 region has the DNA TGTGCCAGCAGCCGGACGGAGGGAGGCTACACCTTC. Protein sequence: CASSRTEGGYTF.

The chain combines TRBV30 with TRBJ2-3; D ambiguous. The CDR3 runs 14 residues. Germline lookup yields CDR1 GTSNPN and CDR2 SVGIG (reference sequence). The germline V and J ends were trimmed by 2 bases and 3 bases, with 12 bases remaining between them. As DNA, the CDR3 is TGTGCCTGGAGTTTGCCGAGGTTAACAGATACGCAGTATTTT. As protein: CAWSLPRLTDTQYF.

This clone is termed medium-sized. V is TRBV18 and J is TRBJ2-1; TRBD2 aligns across 7 bases. Germline-derived CDR1 and CDR2 are KGHSH and LQKENI. The CDR3 has 16 amino acids. The V segment lost 6 bases and the J segment 1 base; nucleotides outside the gene matches: 9. The CDR3 protein is CASSTLAPESYNEQFF. The CDR3 DNA reads as TGTGCCAGCTCCACACTAGCGCCGGAGTCCTACAATGAGCAGTTCTTC.

The chain uses TRBV6-6 and TRBJ2-2, with D perhaps TRBD2 (7 bases). Germline V lookup: CDR1 MNHNY, CDR2 SVGAGI (reference sequence). The V gene lost 11 bases and the J gene lost 3 bases, with 16 bases spanning the gap. This CDR3 comprises 14 residues. CDR3 sequence reads: CAGGGGGYTGELFF. The CDR3 bases are TGTGCCGGGGGAGGGGGTGGATACACCGGGGAGCTGTTTTTT.

The V call is TRBV7-2, the J call TRBJ2-6, with D possibly being TRBD1 (6 bases). Looked up from germline, CDR1 is SGHTA and CDR2 is FQGNSA. Trimming took 5 bases from V and 0 from J, leaving 20 bases between them. The CDR3 is 19 residues long. The CDR3 spells CASSPKYGGSSSGANVLTF. The DNA of the CDR3 is TGTGCCAGCAGCCCAAAATATGGGGGCTCCTCCTCTGGGGCCAACGTCCTGACTTTC.

This clone showed up just a few times. The chain employs TRBV28 and TRBJ1-4, with D unresolved. The CDR3 runs 13 residues. The V end lost 8 bases, the J end lost 5 bases, and 12 bases lay between the germline ends. Germline V gene lookup returns CDR1 MDHEN and CDR2 SYDVKM. CDR3 loop: CASHRHSNEKLFF. CDR3 bases: TGTGCCAGCCACCGACACTCGAATGAAAAACTGTTTTTT.

V is TRBV11-2 and J is TRBJ2-7, with TRBD1 matching over 7 bases. The CDR3 is 14 amino acids. V gave up 2 bases and J gave up 6 bases; unmatched junction bases: 7. CDR1 SGHAT and CDR2 FQNNGV come from the germline V gene. CDR3 residues: CASSLMRQGSEQYF. In DNA form, the CDR3 reads TGTGCCAGCAGCTTAATGAGACAGGGCTCCGAGCAGTACTTC.